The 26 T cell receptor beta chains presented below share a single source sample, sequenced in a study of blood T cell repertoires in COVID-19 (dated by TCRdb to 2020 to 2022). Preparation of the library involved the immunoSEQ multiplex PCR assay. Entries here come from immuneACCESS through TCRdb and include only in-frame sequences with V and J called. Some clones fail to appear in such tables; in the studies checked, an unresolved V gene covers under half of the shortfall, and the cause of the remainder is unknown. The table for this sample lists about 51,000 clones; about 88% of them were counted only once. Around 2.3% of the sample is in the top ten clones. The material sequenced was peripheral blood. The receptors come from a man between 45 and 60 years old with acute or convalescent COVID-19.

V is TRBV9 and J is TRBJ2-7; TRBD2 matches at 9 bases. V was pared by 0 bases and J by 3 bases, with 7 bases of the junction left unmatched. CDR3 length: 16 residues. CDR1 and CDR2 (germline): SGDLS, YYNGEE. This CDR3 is CASSVGSSGMGYEQYF. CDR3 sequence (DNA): TGTGCCAGCAGCGTAGGTTCTAGCGGGATGGGCTACGAGCAGTACTTC.

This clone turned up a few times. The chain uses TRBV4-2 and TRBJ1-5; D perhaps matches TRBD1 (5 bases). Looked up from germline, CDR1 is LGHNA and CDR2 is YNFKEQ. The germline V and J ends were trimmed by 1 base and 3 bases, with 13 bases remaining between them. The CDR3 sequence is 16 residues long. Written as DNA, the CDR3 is TGTGCCAGCAGCCAAGGCAGGGTCGGAATCAATCAGCCCCAGCATTTT. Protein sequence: CASSQGRVGINQPQHF.

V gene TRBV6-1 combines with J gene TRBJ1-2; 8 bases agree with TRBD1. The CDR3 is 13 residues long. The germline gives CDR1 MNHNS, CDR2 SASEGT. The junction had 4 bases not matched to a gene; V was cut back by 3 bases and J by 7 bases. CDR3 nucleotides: TGTGCCAGCAGTGAGGGCAGGGGGCTTGGCTACACCTTC. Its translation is CASSEGRGLGYTF.

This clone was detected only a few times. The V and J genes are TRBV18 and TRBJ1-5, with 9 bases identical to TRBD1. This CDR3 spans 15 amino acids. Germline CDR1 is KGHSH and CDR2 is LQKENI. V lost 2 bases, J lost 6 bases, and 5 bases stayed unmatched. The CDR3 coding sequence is TGTGCCAGCTCACCAGAAGTGACAGGGGGTCAGCCCCAGCATTTT. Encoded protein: CASSPEVTGGQPQHF.

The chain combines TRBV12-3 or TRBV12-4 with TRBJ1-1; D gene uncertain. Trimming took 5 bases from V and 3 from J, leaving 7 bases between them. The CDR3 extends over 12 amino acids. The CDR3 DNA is TGTGCCAGCAGTCCCCGGGACACTGAAGCTTTCTTT. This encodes CASSPRDTEAFF.

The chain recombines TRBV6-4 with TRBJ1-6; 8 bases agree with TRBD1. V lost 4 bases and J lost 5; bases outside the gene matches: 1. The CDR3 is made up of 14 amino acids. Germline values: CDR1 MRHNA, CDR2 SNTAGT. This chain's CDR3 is CASSGTGHNSPLHF. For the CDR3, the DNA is TGTGCCAGCAGTGGGACAGGGCATAATTCACCCCTCCACTTT.

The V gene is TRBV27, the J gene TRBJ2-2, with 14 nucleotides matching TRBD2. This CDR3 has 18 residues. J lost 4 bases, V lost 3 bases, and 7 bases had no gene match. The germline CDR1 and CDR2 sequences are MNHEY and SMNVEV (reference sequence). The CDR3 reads CASSFTGTSGGLTGELFF. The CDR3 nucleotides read TGTGCCAGCAGTTTTACCGGGACTAGCGGGGGCCTCACCGGGGAGCTGTTTTTT.

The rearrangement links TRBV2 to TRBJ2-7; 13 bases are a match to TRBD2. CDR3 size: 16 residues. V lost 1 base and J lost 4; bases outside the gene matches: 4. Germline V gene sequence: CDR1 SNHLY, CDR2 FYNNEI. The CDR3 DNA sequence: TGTGCCAGCAGTGAAGAGACTAGCGGGGGGAAGTACGAGCAGTACTTC. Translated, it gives CASSEETSGGKYEQYF.

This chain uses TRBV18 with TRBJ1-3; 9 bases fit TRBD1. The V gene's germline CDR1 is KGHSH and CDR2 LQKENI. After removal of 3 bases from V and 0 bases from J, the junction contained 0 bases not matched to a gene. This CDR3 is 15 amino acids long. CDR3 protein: CASSPGQGSGNTIYF. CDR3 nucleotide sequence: TGTGCCAGCTCACCGGGACAGGGCTCTGGAAACACCATATATTTT.

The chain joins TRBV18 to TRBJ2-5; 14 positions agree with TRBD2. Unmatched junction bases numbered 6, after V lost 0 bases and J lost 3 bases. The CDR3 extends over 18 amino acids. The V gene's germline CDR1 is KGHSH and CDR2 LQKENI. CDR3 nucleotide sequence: TGTGCCAGCTCACCACCGAGACTAGCGGGGGGGGTTGAAGAGACCCAGTACTTC. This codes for CASSPPRLAGGVEETQYF.

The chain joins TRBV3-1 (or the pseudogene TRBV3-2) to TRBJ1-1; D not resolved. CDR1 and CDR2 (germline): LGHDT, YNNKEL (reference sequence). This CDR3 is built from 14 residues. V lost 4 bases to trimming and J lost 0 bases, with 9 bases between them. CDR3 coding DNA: TGTGCCAGCAGCCTCGACGGGGTGAACACTGAAGCTTTCTTT. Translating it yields CASSLDGVNTEAFF.

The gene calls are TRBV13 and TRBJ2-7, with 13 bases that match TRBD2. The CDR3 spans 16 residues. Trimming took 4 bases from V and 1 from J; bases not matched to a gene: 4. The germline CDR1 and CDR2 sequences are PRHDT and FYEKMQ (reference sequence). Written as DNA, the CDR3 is TGTGCCAGCAGCTCCCGGACTAGCGGGGGATCCTACGAGCAGTACTTC. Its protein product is CASSSRTSGGSYEQYF.

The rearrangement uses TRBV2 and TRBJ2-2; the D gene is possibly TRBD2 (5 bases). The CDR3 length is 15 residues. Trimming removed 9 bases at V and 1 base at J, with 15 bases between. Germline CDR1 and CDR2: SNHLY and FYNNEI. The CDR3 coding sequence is TGTGCCAGAGCCCGGACTGTGGGGAACACCGGGGAGCTGTTTTTT. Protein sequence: CARARTVGNTGELFF.

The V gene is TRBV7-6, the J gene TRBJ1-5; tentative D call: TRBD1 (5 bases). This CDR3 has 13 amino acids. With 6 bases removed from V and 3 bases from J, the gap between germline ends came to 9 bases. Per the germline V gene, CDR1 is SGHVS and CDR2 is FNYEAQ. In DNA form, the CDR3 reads TGTGCCAGCAGTTTGACAGACAATCAGCCCCAGCATTTT. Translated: CASSLTDNQPQHF.

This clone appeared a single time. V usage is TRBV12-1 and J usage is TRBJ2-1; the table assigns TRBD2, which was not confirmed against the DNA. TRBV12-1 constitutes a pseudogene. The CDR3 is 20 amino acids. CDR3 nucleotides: TGTGCCAGCAGCCCCCCGGGGCTAGCGGGAGGGCAGAGTATCTACAATGAGCAGTTCTTC. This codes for CASSPPGLAGGQSIYNEQFF.

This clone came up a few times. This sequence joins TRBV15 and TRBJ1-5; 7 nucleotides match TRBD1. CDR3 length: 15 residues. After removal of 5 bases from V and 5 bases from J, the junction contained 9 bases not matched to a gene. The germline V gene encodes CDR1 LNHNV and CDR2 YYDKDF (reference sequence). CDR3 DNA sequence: TGTGCCACCAGCGGAGGAGGCAGGGGGGATCAGCCCCAGCATTTT. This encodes CATSGGGRGDQPQHF.

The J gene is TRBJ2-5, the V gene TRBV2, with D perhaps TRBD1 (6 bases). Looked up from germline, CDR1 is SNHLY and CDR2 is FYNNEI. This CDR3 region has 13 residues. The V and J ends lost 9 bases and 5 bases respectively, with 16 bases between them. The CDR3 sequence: CASSTDSKETQYF. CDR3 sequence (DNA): TGTGCCAGTTCGACGGACAGTAAGGAGACCCAGTACTTC.

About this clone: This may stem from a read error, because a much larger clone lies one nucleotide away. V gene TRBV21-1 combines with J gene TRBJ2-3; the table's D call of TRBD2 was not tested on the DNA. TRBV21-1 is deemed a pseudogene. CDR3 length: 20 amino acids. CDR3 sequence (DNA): TGTGCCAGCAGCAAAGCCCCGCTAGCGGGGTCCGTCAATAGCACAGATACGCAGTATTTT. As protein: CASSKAPLAGSVNSTDTQYF.

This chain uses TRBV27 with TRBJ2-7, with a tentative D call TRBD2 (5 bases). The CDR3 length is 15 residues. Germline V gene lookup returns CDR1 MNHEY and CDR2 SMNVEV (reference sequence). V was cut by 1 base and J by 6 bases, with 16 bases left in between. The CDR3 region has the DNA TGTGCCAGCAGTTTATTAGTTCGGGGAACGGGCGAGCAGTACTTC. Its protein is CASSLLVRGTGEQYF.

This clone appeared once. This chain's CDR3 is CASSRAGPNNEKLFF. The CDR3 region has the DNA TGCGCCAGCAGCCGTGCGGGGCCCAATAATGAAAAACTGTTTTTT. This chain joins TRBV5-1 and TRBJ1-4; D is perhaps TRBD1 (5 bases). V was pared by 4 bases and J by 4 bases, with 14 bases between. Germline CDR1 SGHRS, CDR2 YFSETQ. The CDR3 is 15 amino acids.

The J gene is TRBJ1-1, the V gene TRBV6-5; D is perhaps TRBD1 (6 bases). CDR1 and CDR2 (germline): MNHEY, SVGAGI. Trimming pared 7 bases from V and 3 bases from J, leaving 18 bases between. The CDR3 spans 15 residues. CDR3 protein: CASIVNREGDTEAFF. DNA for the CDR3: TGTGCCAGCATCGTAAACAGGGAGGGTGACACTGAAGCTTTCTTT.

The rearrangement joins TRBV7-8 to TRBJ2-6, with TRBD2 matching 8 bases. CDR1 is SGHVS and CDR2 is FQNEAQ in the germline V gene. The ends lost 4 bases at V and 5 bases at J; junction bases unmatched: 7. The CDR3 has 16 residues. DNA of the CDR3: TGTGCCAGCAGCTCCCAAAGCGGGGGTCGGGCCAACGTCCTGACTTTC. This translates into CASSSQSGGRANVLTF. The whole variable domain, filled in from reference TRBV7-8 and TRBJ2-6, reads GAGVSQSPRYKVAKRGQDVALRCDPISGHVSLFWYQQALGQGPEFLTYFQNEAQLDKSGLPSDRFFAERPEGSVSTLKIQRTQQEDSAVYLCASSSQSGGRANVLTFGAGSRLTVL.

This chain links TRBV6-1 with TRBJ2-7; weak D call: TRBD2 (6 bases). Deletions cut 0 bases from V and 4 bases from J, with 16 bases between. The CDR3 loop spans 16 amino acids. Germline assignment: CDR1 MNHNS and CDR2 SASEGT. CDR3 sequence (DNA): TGTGCCAGCAGTGAAGCGCTACCCCAAGCGGGTTACGAGCAGTACTTC. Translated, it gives CASSEALPQAGYEQYF.

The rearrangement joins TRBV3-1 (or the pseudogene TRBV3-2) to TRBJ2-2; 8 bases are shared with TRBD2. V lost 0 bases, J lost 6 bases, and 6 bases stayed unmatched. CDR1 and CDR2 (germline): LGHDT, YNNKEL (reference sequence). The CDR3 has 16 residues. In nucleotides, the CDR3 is TGTGCCAGCAGCCAAGAATTCGCGGGGGGCTCCGGGGAGCTGTTTTTT. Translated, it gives CASSQEFAGGSGELFF.

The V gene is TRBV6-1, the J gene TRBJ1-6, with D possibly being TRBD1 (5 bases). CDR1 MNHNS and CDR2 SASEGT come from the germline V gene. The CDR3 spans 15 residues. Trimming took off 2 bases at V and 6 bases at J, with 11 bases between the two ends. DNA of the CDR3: TGTGCCAGCAGTGAATTCCCCGGGGGTAATTCACCCCTCCACTTT. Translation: CASSEFPGGNSPLHF.

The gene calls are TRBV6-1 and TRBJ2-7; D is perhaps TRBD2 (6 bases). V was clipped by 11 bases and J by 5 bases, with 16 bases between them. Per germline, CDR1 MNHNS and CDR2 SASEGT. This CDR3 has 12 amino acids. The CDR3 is CASMRGLDEQYF. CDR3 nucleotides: TGTGCCTCAATGCGGGGCCTAGACGAGCAGTACTTC.